This TCR beta chain was identified during a study of OX40 agonist ivuxolimab in advanced cancers. Whole-study results and caveats: Clonal expansion was seen in CD4+ and CD8+ blood T cells by week 6 at 0.1 to 3.0 mg/kg. In CD8+ T cells, expanded clones were on average more numerous than in CD4+.

This table comes from immunoSEQ multiplex PCR, and its TCRdb copy is limited to in-frame clones, with some not included. There are about 59,000 clones in the sample; about nine tenths occur only once, and roughly 25% lies in the top ten. Points on this clone: Its antigen is not identified.

Patients with a history of autoimmune disease or on systemic immunosuppression were excluded. J was trimmed by 5 bases and V by 8 bases; bases with no gene match: 7. This CDR3 spans 13 amino acids. Specimen: CD4+ or CD8+ T cells sorted from blood, collected in a trial of the OX40 agonist ivuxolimab. The J gene is TRBJ2-5, the V gene TRBV23-1; 8 nucleotides line up with TRBD1. TRBV23-1 is identified as an open reading frame with a role that is uncertain. The TCR was taken from an adult with an advanced solid tumor such as melanoma, head and neck, liver or kidney cancer. The CDR3 nucleotides are TGCGCCAGCGTAGACAGGGGTTTTGAGACCCAGTACTTC. It translates to CASVDRGFETQYF.